The 27 T cell receptor beta chains below were found in one sample sequenced in a study of T cells in Graves' hyperthyroidism and ophthalmopathy. It was RNA transcripts that yielded the amplified TCR beta CDR3 regions. First-round RT-PCR of the TCR CDR3 relied on the HTBI primer set. Via MiXCR, TCRdb re-called the multiplex PCR reads, giving one row per CDR3 protein. The sample has 300,000 to 400,000 distinct CDR3 sequences, around 20% seen once. The sequenced sample consisted of blood. The receptors were gathered from a woman in her fifties or sixties with Graves' hyperthyroidism.

The chain recombines TRBV12-3 or TRBV12-4 with TRBJ2-7; D is undetermined. V was shortened by 6 bases and J by 3 bases, with 6 bases between the two germline ends. This CDR3 spans 11 amino acids. The CDR3 bases are TGTGCCAGCAGGTCTTACTACGAGCAGTACTTC. Its protein product is CASRSYYEQYF.

This clonotype has at least ten counts. V usage is TRBV15 and J usage is TRBJ1-2, with a weak D call TRBD1 (6 bases). Germline V gives CDR1 LNHNV, CDR2 YYDKDF (reference sequence). V lost 0 bases to trimming and J lost 3 bases, with 11 bases between them. This CDR3 spans 15 amino acids. CDR3 DNA sequence: TGTGCCACCAGCAGAGATCGGGGGGCAGACTATGGCTACACCTTC. Translated, it gives CATSRDRGADYGYTF.

This clonotype occurred many times. The chain joins TRBV9 to TRBJ1-2, with D maybe TRBD1 (5 bases). The CDR3 runs 14 residues. Trimming pared 0 bases from V and 7 bases from J, leaving 13 bases between. Germline CDR1 is SGDLS and CDR2 is YYNGEE. CDR3 DNA sequence: TGTGCCAGCAGCGTAGCTACGCCGGGGGGTGGCTACACCTTC. Its translation: CASSVATPGGGYTF.

This clonotype was seen more than once but under ten times. The genes are TRBV9 and TRBJ2-7; D is perhaps TRBD2 (6 bases). CDR3 length: 15 amino acids. Germline CDR1 reads SGDLS; CDR2 reads YYNGEE. Deletions cut 0 bases from V and 2 bases from J, with 12 bases between. This chain's CDR3 is CASSVEPGLTYEQYF. The CDR3 DNA is TGTGCCAGCAGCGTAGAACCGGGACTTACCTACGAGCAGTACTTC.

Turning to this clonotype: Since a much larger clone is just one base distant, this may be a read error. V usage is TRBV6-2 or TRBV6-3 and J usage is TRBJ2-3, with 7 bases matching TRBD2. The CDR3 sequence is 14 residues long. Per the germline V gene, CDR1 is MNHEY and CDR2 is SVGEGT. The CDR3: CASTRLADTETQYF. CDR3 coding DNA: TGTGCCAGCACTAGGCTAGCGGACACAGAGACGCAGTATTTT.

This clonotype was counted at least ten times. V usage is TRBV2 and J usage is TRBJ2-2, with D tentatively TRBD1 or TRBD2 (6 bases each). The CDR3 has 13 residues. Germline values: CDR1 SNHLY, CDR2 FYNNEI. V was cut by 6 bases and J by 3 bases, with 8 bases left in between. The chain's CDR3 is CASRGGDTGELFF. CDR3 bases: TGTGCCAGCAGGGGGGGCGACACCGGGGAGCTGTTTTTT.

This chain links TRBV11-2 with TRBJ1-1; the D is unclear. This CDR3 region has 14 residues. Looked up from germline, CDR1 is SGHAT and CDR2 is FQNNGV. V was cut by 7 bases and J by 4 bases, with 16 bases left in between. The CDR3 sequence is CASTGQGSSTEAFF. The DNA of the CDR3 is TGTGCCAGCACCGGGCAAGGGTCGAGCACTGAAGCTTTCTTT. Full variable domain (outside the CDR3, taken from reference TRBV11-2 and TRBJ1-1): EAGVAQSPRYKIIEKRQSVAFWCNPISGHATLYWYQQILGQGPKLLIQFQNNGVVDDSQLPKDRFSAERLKGVDSTLKIQPAKLEDSAVYLCASTGQGSSTEAFFGQGTRLTVV.

A few counts support this clonotype. This chain links TRBV20-1 with TRBJ2-1; 9 nucleotides align to TRBD2. The CDR3 totals 16 residues. After removal of 5 bases from V and 1 base from J, the junction contained 9 bases not matched to a gene. Germline loops: CDR1 DFQATT, CDR2 SNEGSKA (reference sequence). CDR3 region: CSAQSLAGVSYNEQFF. The CDR3, as DNA: TGCAGTGCTCAGTCCTTAGCGGGAGTTTCCTACAATGAGCAGTTCTTC.

The table lists this clonotype with a few counts. The chain links TRBV7-9 to TRBJ1-2; the D is unclear. The germline CDR1 and CDR2 sequences are SEHNR and FQNEAQ (reference sequence). V lost 2 bases and J lost 5, with 12 bases in between. This CDR3 is 14 amino acids long. The CDR3 loop reads CASSLLDEKYGYTF. CDR3 nucleotide sequence: TGTGCCAGCAGCTTATTGGACGAGAAATATGGCTACACCTTC.

This clonotype showed up many times. The chain has TRBV5-1 and TRBJ1-1; D is unresolved. Germline V gene lookup returns CDR1 SGHRS and CDR2 YFSETQ. Between the trimmed V and J ends, which lost 5 bases and 0 bases, there was a span of 11 bases. This CDR3 is 14 amino acids long. The CDR3 DNA follows: TGCGCCAGCAGTTTGCCGGCCCTGAACACTGAAGCTTTCTTT. Its protein product is CASSLPALNTEAFF.

This clonotype has only a few counts. The chain combines TRBV4-1 with TRBJ2-7; perhaps D is TRBD1 or TRBD2 (7 bases each). V shed 4 bases and J shed 2 bases, with 21 bases lying between them. The CDR3 extends over 17 amino acids. Germline V lookup: CDR1 MGHRA, CDR2 YSYEKL. CDR3 nucleotides: TGCGCCAGCAGCCCAGGGGGGGCAGGGAAGATGCCCTACGAGCAGTACTTC. It encodes CASSPGGAGKMPYEQYF.

This clonotype was recorded once. The J gene is TRBJ2-1, the V gene TRBV5-6; 12 nucleotides match TRBD2. The junction had 6 bases not matched to a gene; V was cut back by 4 bases and J by 4 bases. CDR1 is SGHDT and CDR2 is YYEEEE in the germline V gene. The length of the CDR3 is 16 residues. The CDR3 DNA sequence: TGTGCCAGCAGCGCCACCCTAGCGGGGGGGTACAATGAGCAGTTCTTC. It specifies CASSATLAGGYNEQFF.

This clonotype was detected many times. The chain is built from TRBV10-3 and TRBJ2-2; a possible D gene is TRBD1 (6 bases). There are 15 residues in the CDR3. CDR1 and CDR2 from the germline V gene are ENHRY and SYGVKD. The germline V and J ends were trimmed by 4 bases and 0 bases, with 9 bases remaining between them. In DNA form, the CDR3 reads TGTGCCATCAGTGTAAAGGGGGCGAACACCGGGGAGCTGTTTTTT. This gives the protein CAISVKGANTGELFF.

This clonotype was seen at least ten times. This rearrangement joins TRBV7-2 to TRBJ2-3, with TRBD2 matching 10 bases. V lost 5 bases, J lost 0 bases, and 11 bases stayed unmatched. CDR1 SGHTA and CDR2 FQGNSA come from the germline V gene. This CDR3 has 18 amino acids. CDR3 residues: CASSQVASGGGSTDTQYF. CDR3 coding DNA: TGTGCCAGCAGCCAAGTAGCTAGCGGGGGCGGGAGCACAGATACGCAGTATTTT.

The chain has TRBV6-1 and TRBJ2-3, with a weak D call TRBD2 (5 bases). This CDR3 comprises 15 residues. The ends were cut back, 4 bases at V and 1 base at J, with 12 bases in the middle. Germline-derived CDR1 and CDR2 are MNHNS and SASEGT. In DNA form, the CDR3 reads TGTGCCAGCAGTGTTGCGGGCTGGGGCACAGATACGCAGTATTTT. It translates to CASSVAGWGTDTQYF.

This clonotype turned up a few times. The J gene is TRBJ1-5, the V gene TRBV19, with no clear D. CDR3 length equals 13 residues. CDR1 LNHDA and CDR2 SQIVND come from the germline V gene (reference sequence). V was cut by 0 bases and J by 7 bases, with 7 bases left in between. The CDR3 sequence: CASSIDYSQPQHF. CDR3 DNA sequence: TGTGCCAGTAGTATAGATTACAGCCAGCCCCAGCATTTT.

CDR3 coding DNA: TGTGCCTGGAGTCTCGGGACTAGCGGAGCCACAGATACGCAGTATTTT. Amino acid sequence: CAWSLGTSGATDTQYF. This sequence joins TRBV30 and TRBJ2-3; the match to TRBD2 covers 11 bases. The CDR3 sequence is 16 residues long. Germline V gives CDR1 GTSNPN, CDR2 SVGIG (reference sequence). The J segment lost 2 bases and the V segment lost 2 bases, leaving 6 bases of the junction unmatched.

This clonotype was counted a few times. The chain employs TRBV12-3 or TRBV12-4 and TRBJ2-1, with no clear D. V gave up 3 bases and J gave up 6 bases, with 6 bases separating them. The CDR3 totals 12 residues. The CDR3 sequence: CASSLTVNEQFF. DNA for the CDR3: TGTGCCAGCAGTTTGACCGTCAATGAGCAGTTCTTC.

This clonotype appeared once. The CDR3 sequence: CASSPMRGYDTQYF. CDR3 DNA: TGTGCCAGCAGCCCGATGCGAGGGTACGATACGCAGTATTTT. This chain connects TRBV3-1 to TRBJ2-3, with a weak D call TRBD2 (5 bases). The length of the CDR3 is 14 residues. Trimming stripped 4 bases from V and 6 bases from J, with 14 bases between. Germline values: CDR1 LGHDT, CDR2 YNNKEL (reference sequence).

The rearrangement links TRBV11-2 to TRBJ2-6; D is unclear. Trimming left V 5 bases short and J 0 bases short, with 8 bases between. The CDR3 spans 15 residues. CDR1 is SGHAT, CDR2 FQNNGV, per germline. Written as DNA, the CDR3 is TGTGCCAGCAGCCCATACAGCTCTGGGGCCAACGTCCTGACTTTC. It translates to CASSPYSSGANVLTF.

This clonotype was seen more than once but under ten times. The chain employs TRBV7-6 and TRBJ1-5; no clear D gene. Germline V gene lookup returns CDR1 SGHVS and CDR2 FNYEAQ. The ends were cut back, 2 bases at V and 0 bases at J, with 8 bases in the middle. The CDR3 runs to 15 residues. The chain's CDR3 is CASSLTEYSNQPQHF. CDR3 DNA: TGTGCCAGCAGCTTAACGGAGTATAGCAATCAGCCCCAGCATTTT.

This clonotype has at least ten counts. This rearrangement joins TRBV24-1 to TRBJ2-3, with D unresolved. The CDR3 contains 16 residues. Trimming cost V 4 bases and J 2 bases, with 15 bases left between them. Germline assignment: CDR1 KGHDR and CDR2 SFDVKD. CDR3 DNA: TGTGCCACCAGTGACAAGACGGACGGCTCCACAGATACGCAGTATTTT. Its translation is CATSDKTDGSTDTQYF.

This clonotype was detected many times. The chain combines TRBV7-9 with TRBJ1-2; 10 bases match TRBD1. CDR1 is SEHNR and CDR2 is FQNEAQ in the germline V gene (reference sequence). Trimming took 6 bases from V and 7 from J; bases not matched to a gene: 17. This CDR3 spans 17 amino acids. The CDR3 region has the DNA TGTGCCAGCAGTCCAAGAGAGAAAGTGTGGACAGGGGGTGGCTACACCTTC. This codes for CASSPREKVWTGGGYTF.

The chain carries TRBV12-5 and TRBJ1-1; the D gene is possibly TRBD1 (5 bases). With 1 base removed from V and 3 bases from J, the gap between germline ends came to 18 bases. Germline lookup yields CDR1 LGHNT and CDR2 FRNRAP. CDR3 length: 17 residues. The chain's CDR3 is CASGLAWGGRYDTEAFF. As DNA, the CDR3 is TGTGCTAGTGGTTTGGCTTGGGGGGGTAGGTACGACACTGAAGCTTTCTTT. The full variable domain, its missing parts supplied by reference TRBV12-5 and TRBJ1-1, is DARVTQTPRHKVTEMGQEVTMRCQPILGHNTVFWYRQTMMQGLELLAYFRNRAPLDDSGMPKDRFSAEMPDATLATLKIQPSEPRDSAVYFCASGLAWGGRYDTEAFFGQGTRLTVV.

This clonotype was observed a handful of times. CDR3 loop: CASSQDLGDTQYF. The CDR3 region has the DNA TGTGCCAGCAGCCAAGATCTGGGAGATACGCAGTATTTT. This sequence joins TRBV4-2 and TRBJ2-3; no firm D call. The V end was cut by 0 bases, the J end by 5 bases, with 6 bases between. The CDR3 has 13 amino acids. Germline CDR1 is LGHNA and CDR2 is YNFKEQ.

This clonotype was seen many times. The J gene is TRBJ2-3, the V gene TRBV14, with 12 bases that match TRBD2. Per the germline V gene, CDR1 is SGHDN and CDR2 is FVKESK. V lost 4 bases, J lost 1 base, and 3 bases stayed unmatched. The CDR3 consists of 16 residues. The CDR3 coding sequence is TGTGCCAGCAGCCGTCGACTAGCGGGGGGCACAGATACGCAGTATTTT. This encodes CASSRRLAGGTDTQYF.

At least ten counts were recorded for this clonotype. The gene calls are TRBV6-2 or TRBV6-3 and TRBJ1-1; D is possibly TRBD1 (5 bases). The V and J ends lost 8 bases and 8 bases respectively, with 15 bases between them. The CDR3 consists of 12 residues. CDR1 is MNHEY and CDR2 is SVGEGT in the germline V gene. In nucleotides, the CDR3 is TGTGCCAGCTCGGAGGGGAGATTAGAAGCTTTCTTT. Its translation is CASSEGRLEAFF.